The 27 T cell receptor beta chains presented below share a single source sample, sequenced in a study of blood T cell repertoires in COVID-19. The repertoire was sequenced with immunoSEQ multiplex PCR; TCRdb's copy has only in-frame clones and lacks some. This sample has over 75,000 clones; around nine tenths occur once, and the top ten carry about 2.7%. Material for sequencing was peripheral blood. The source of these receptors is a woman of 80 years or more with acute or convalescent COVID-19.

The rearrangement uses TRBV6-2 or TRBV6-3 and TRBJ2-5; weak D call: TRBD2 (6 bases). The CDR3 has 15 amino acids. CDR1 is MNHEY, CDR2 SVGEGT, per germline. V shed 0 bases and J shed 1 base, with 9 bases lying between them. The CDR3 DNA follows: TGTGCCAGCAGTTACTCGGGACTCCCCCAAGAGACCCAGTACTTC. This encodes CASSYSGLPQETQYF.

This chain joins TRBV7-2 and TRBJ2-7, with 9 nucleotides matching TRBD2. Germline V gene data show CDR1 as SGHTA and CDR2 as FQGNSA. CDR3 length: 16 residues. Trimming at V came to 1 base and at J to 3 bases, leaving 7 bases not matched to a gene. The CDR3 DNA reads as TGTGCCAGCAGCTTAGGGCTAGCGGGAATAGGCTACGAGCAGTACTTC. Its translation is CASSLGLAGIGYEQYF.

The CDR3 nucleotides are TGTGCCAGCAGCTTAGGTTTCATAAGCGGGAGGGCCCGAGATACGCAGTATTTT. This encodes CASSLGFISGRARDTQYF. This chain connects TRBV7-2 to TRBJ2-3, with TRBD2 matching 10 bases. The CDR3 totals 18 residues. The trim removed 1 base at V and 5 bases at J, leaving 12 bases unmatched. The germline CDR1 and CDR2 sequences are SGHTA and FQGNSA.

This chain connects TRBV29-1 to TRBJ1-2; maybe TRBD1 (6 bases). Trimming took off 5 bases at V and 1 base at J, with 14 bases between the two ends. In germline, CDR1 is SQVTM, CDR2 ANQGSEA. The CDR3 covers 14 residues. The CDR3: CSVLEEQGNYGYTF. Written as DNA, the CDR3 is TGCAGCGTTTTGGAGGAACAGGGTAACTATGGCTACACCTTC. Complete variable domain (other parts from reference TRBV29-1 and TRBJ1-2): SAVISQKPSRDICQRGTSLTIQCQVDSQVTMMFWYRQQPGQSLTLIATANQGSEATYESGFVIDKFPISRPNLTFSTLTVSNMSPEDSSIYLCSVLEEQGNYGYTFGSGTRLTVV.

The rearrangement joins TRBV28 to TRBJ2-7; weak D call: TRBD1 (5 bases). Looked up from germline, CDR1 is MDHEN and CDR2 is SYDVKM. Trimming left V 8 bases short and J 2 bases short, with 7 bases between. The CDR3 is 11 amino acids. The CDR3, as DNA: TGTGCCAGCGGGGCAACCTACGAGCAGTACTTC. It yields the protein CASGATYEQYF.

V gene TRBV4-2 combines with J gene TRBJ2-5; 9 nucleotides align to TRBD2. The V and J ends lost 4 bases and 1 base, in that order; junction bases with no gene match: 4. The CDR3 has 15 amino acids. Germline CDR1 LGHNA, CDR2 YNFKEQ. The CDR3 sequence is CASSLAGALQETQYF. The CDR3, as DNA: TGTGCCAGCAGCCTAGCGGGAGCCCTCCAAGAGACCCAGTACTTC.

This sequence joins TRBV5-6 and TRBJ1-1, with 7 bases identical to TRBD1. Germline-derived CDR1 and CDR2 are SGHDT and YYEEEE. The junction had 5 bases not matched to a gene; V was cut back by 2 bases and J by 1 base. The CDR3 is 15 amino acids. Here the CDR3 reads CASSFRQGRNTEAFF. The CDR3 DNA sequence: TGTGCCAGCAGCTTTCGACAGGGAAGGAACACTGAAGCTTTCTTT.

This rearrangement joins TRBV5-1 to TRBJ2-3; TRBD2 aligns across 11 bases. With 3 bases clipped from V and 2 bases from J, the junction kept 2 bases outside the gene matches. Per the germline V gene, CDR1 is SGHRS and CDR2 is YFSETQ. The CDR3 consists of 15 residues. The CDR3 loop reads CASSSGLAVTDTQYF. DNA of the CDR3: TGCGCCAGCAGCTCGGGACTAGCGGTCACAGATACGCAGTATTTT.

The J gene is TRBJ2-5, the V gene TRBV5-4; 7 nucleotides match TRBD2. The germline V gene encodes CDR1 SGHNT and CDR2 YYREEE (reference sequence). The CDR3 spans 16 residues. With V trimmed by 0 bases and J by 2 bases, 7 bases remained unmatched. In DNA form, the CDR3 reads TGTGCCAGCAGCTTGGGGGGCGGGAGAACTCAAGAGACCCAGTACTTC. It yields the protein CASSLGGGRTQETQYF.

In its sample, this clone was seen once. V is TRBV4-2 and J is TRBJ1-2; D unclear. The CDR3 sequence is 17 residues long. The V and J ends lost 0 bases and 4 bases respectively, with 18 bases between them. Per germline, CDR1 LGHNA and CDR2 YNFKEQ. The CDR3 here is CASSQDLGGRTIYGYTF. CDR3 DNA: TGTGCCAGCAGCCAAGATCTGGGAGGGAGGACCATCTATGGCTACACCTTC.

The chain combines TRBV12-5 with TRBJ2-7; no clear D. The CDR3 sequence is 14 residues long. The V gene lost 7 bases and the J gene lost 0 bases, with 13 bases spanning the gap. CDR1 is LGHNT, CDR2 FRNRAP, per germline. CDR3 amino acids: CASVHLSHSYEQYF. As DNA, the CDR3 is TGTGCTAGTGTTCACCTATCGCACTCCTACGAGCAGTACTTC.

The CDR3 is CASTRLAGGQYEQYF. CDR3 sequence (DNA): TGTGCCAGCACGCGGCTAGCGGGGGGGCAATACGAGCAGTACTTC. V usage is TRBV27 and J usage is TRBJ2-7, with 12 bases identical to TRBD2. The CDR3 has 15 residues. The germline V gene encodes CDR1 MNHEY and CDR2 SMNVEV (reference sequence). J lost 4 bases, V lost 7 bases, and 8 bases had no gene match.

The chain combines TRBV19 with TRBJ1-3; D remains ambiguous. Trimming pared 1 base from V and 4 bases from J, leaving 8 bases between. CDR1 is LNHDA, CDR2 SQIVND, per germline (reference sequence). This CDR3 is 14 amino acids long. The CDR3 protein is CASSIGLFGNTIYF. In DNA, the CDR3 is TGTGCCAGTAGTATAGGACTTTTCGGAAACACCATATATTTT.

The chain recombines TRBV19 with TRBJ1-4; no firm D call. The CDR3 runs to 14 residues. Trimming removed 0 bases at V and 8 bases at J, with 10 bases between. The germline V gene has CDR1 LNHDA and CDR2 SQIVND (reference sequence). The DNA for the CDR3 is TGTGCCAGTAGTATAGATGGAGGGAAAGAAAAACTGTTTTTT. It translates to CASSIDGGKEKLFF.

The table lists this clone with a count of one. V and J are TRBV28 and TRBJ1-5; D might be TRBD1 (5 bases). The CDR3 length is 14 residues. CDR1 and CDR2 from the germline V gene are MDHEN and SYDVKM. Deletions cut 8 bases from V and 7 bases from J, with 18 bases between. The CDR3 here is CASQAGGVRQPQHF. CDR3 sequence (DNA): TGTGCCAGCCAAGCAGGAGGGGTGAGGCAGCCCCAGCATTTT.

The genes are TRBV19 and TRBJ2-7, with D possibly TRBD1 on 5 matching bases. The CDR3 contains 13 residues. Trimming cost V 5 bases and J 2 bases, with 10 bases left between them. CDR1 is LNHDA and CDR2 is SQIVND in the germline V gene (reference sequence). For the CDR3, the DNA is TGTGCCAGTAGTCCGGACACTCCCTACGAGCAGTACTTC. It encodes CASSPDTPYEQYF.

This chain connects TRBV5-1 to TRBJ1-1; D is uncertain. Between the trimmed V and J ends, which lost 0 bases and 4 bases, there was a span of 13 bases. The CDR3 is 15 residues long. The V gene's germline CDR1 is SGHRS and CDR2 YFSETQ. The CDR3 nucleotides are TGCGCCAGCAGCTTGGATCTGGGGAGACGCACTGAAGCTTTCTTT. Its protein product is CASSLDLGRRTEAFF.

The J gene is TRBJ1-5, the V gene TRBV19; the match to TRBD1 covers 8 bases. This CDR3 has 15 residues. Trimming removed 5 bases from V and 4 bases from J; junction bases left unmatched: 7. The germline CDR1 and CDR2 sequences are LNHDA and SQIVND (reference sequence). The DNA of the CDR3 is TGTGCCAGTAGTTCTACAGGGGGTCCTAATCAGCCCCAGCATTTT. Translated, it gives CASSSTGGPNQPQHF.

This chain uses TRBV5-1 with TRBJ2-5; maybe TRBD1 (5 bases). Trimming cost V 4 bases and J 3 bases, with 13 bases left between them. Germline loops: CDR1 SGHRS, CDR2 YFSETQ. The CDR3 consists of 14 residues. CDR3 loop: CASSQVGQKETQYF. The CDR3, as DNA: TGCGCCAGCAGCCAGGTCGGACAAAAAGAGACCCAGTACTTC.

This clone turned up a few times. The CDR3 is CASSLWNLAGGPGEQYF. The CDR3 DNA is TGTGCCAGCAGTTTATGGAACTTAGCGGGAGGGCCGGGCGAGCAGTACTTC. The chain combines TRBV28 with TRBJ2-7, with TRBD2 identical over 11 bases. The CDR3 runs 17 residues. Trimming removed 0 bases from V and 6 bases from J; junction bases left unmatched: 10. Germline V CDR1 and CDR2: MDHEN, SYDVKM.

V gene TRBV19 combines with J gene TRBJ1-1; D may be TRBD1 (5 bases). The V gene's germline CDR1 is LNHDA and CDR2 SQIVND (reference sequence). CDR3 length: 15 amino acids. V gave up 3 bases and J gave up 5 bases, with 16 bases separating them. CDR3 amino acids: CASSIGGGVTTEAFF. In DNA form, the CDR3 reads TGTGCCAGTAGTATCGGTGGAGGGGTAACAACTGAAGCTTTCTTT. The full variable domain, with the rest looked up from reference TRBV19 and TRBJ1-1, is DGGITQSPKYLFRKEGQNVTLSCEQNLNHDAMYWYRQDPGQGLRLIYYSQIVNDFQKGDIAEGYSVSREKKESFPLTVTSAQKNPTAFYLCASSIGGGVTTEAFFGQGTRLTVV.

This clone was counted a few times. This chain joins TRBV5-8 and TRBJ1-1, with D hard to call. The CDR3 length is 15 residues. Germline V gene data show CDR1 as SGHTS and CDR2 as YDEGEE. With 2 bases removed from V and 2 bases from J, the gap between germline ends came to 13 bases. DNA for the CDR3: TGTGCCAGCAGCTTATGGGTCGGGGAAAACACTGAAGCTTTCTTT. Protein: CASSLWVGENTEAFF.

The genes are TRBV4-2 and TRBJ1-1; D is perhaps TRBD1 (5 bases). The CDR3 has 14 residues. Deletions cut 1 base from V and 3 bases from J, with 9 bases between. The germline V gene has CDR1 LGHNA and CDR2 YNFKEQ. The CDR3 loop reads CASSQGQSDTEAFF. Here the CDR3 DNA reads TGTGCCAGCAGCCAAGGACAGTCAGACACTGAAGCTTTCTTT.

The genes are TRBV9 and TRBJ2-1; no definite D call. V was cut by 0 bases and J by 5 bases, with 12 bases left in between. This CDR3 is 15 amino acids long. The V gene's germline CDR1 is SGDLS and CDR2 YYNGEE. CDR3 sequence reads: CASSVGSVRNNEQFF. The CDR3 region has the DNA TGTGCCAGCAGCGTAGGGTCGGTGAGGAACAATGAGCAGTTCTTC. The full variable domain, in which reference TRBV9 and TRBJ2-1 provide the parts outside the CDR3, is DSGVTQTPKHLITATGQRVTLRCSPRSGDLSVYWYQQSLDQGLQFLIQYYNGEERAKGNILERFSAQQFPDLHSELNLSSLELGDSALYFCASSVGSVRNNEQFFGPGTRLTVL.

The chain has TRBV19 and TRBJ1-2; D ambiguous. V was trimmed by 11 bases and J by 4 bases, leaving 17 bases between them. The CDR3 has 13 residues. The V gene's germline CDR1 is LNHDA and CDR2 SQIVND (reference sequence). CDR3 coding DNA: TGTGCCGGGAGCCGGAGGGCCGGCTATGGCTACACCTTC. Its translation: CAGSRRAGYGYTF.

The genes are TRBV11-1 and TRBJ1-1; D not resolved. Between the trimmed V and J ends, which lost 3 bases and 6 bases, there was a span of 17 bases. The germline CDR1 and CDR2 sequences are SGHAT and FQDESV (reference sequence). The CDR3 runs to 15 residues. The CDR3 sequence: CASSLIGGGWAEAFF. CDR3 DNA sequence: TGTGCCAGCAGCTTGATTGGAGGAGGATGGGCTGAAGCTTTCTTT.

The table lists this clone with a count of one. V gene TRBV25-1 combines with J gene TRBJ1-5; D is uncertain. V lost 2 bases and J 2 bases, leaving 10 bases between the germline ends. Per the germline V gene, CDR1 is MGHDK and CDR2 is SYGVNS. The CDR3 runs 15 residues. The CDR3 DNA reads TGTGCCAGCAGTGAAAGTTTACAAGGCAATCAGCCCCAGCATTTT. Protein product: CASSESLQGNQPQHF.